This T cell receptor (beta chain) was sequenced in a study of PD-L1 blockade in urothelial cancer. Study context: The number of prior chemotherapy regimens per patient was 0 to 3.

Spike-ins of synthetic TCR analog templates went into each PCR. Using immunoSEQ multiplex PCR, the repertoire was profiled, and TCRdb retains in-frame clones only, with some absent. The table has some 50,000 clones, approximately 86% seen once. The time point is: peripheral blood 6 weeks after treatment start. Pretreatment and on-treatment samples were taken, numbering 1 to 8 per patient. Per the germline V gene, CDR1 is MNHNY and CDR2 is SVGAGI (reference sequence). The CDR3 loop spans 14 amino acids. V was pared by 5 bases and J by 4 bases, with 6 bases of the junction left unmatched. This chain joins TRBV6-6 and TRBJ2-3; 7 bases agree with TRBD2. The source of this sequence is a man aged 45-65 years with urothelial cancer. The sequencing used PBMCs, collected around atezolizumab (anti-PD-L1) treatment. CDR3 DNA sequence: TGTGCCAGCAGTAAGCGCGGGGGACCAGATACGCAGTATTTT. Translation gives CASSKRGGPDTQYF.